Each of the 3 T cell receptor beta chains below was sequenced from the same sample in a study of beta chain features in type 1 diabetes. Study-wide findings and caveats: The study found moderately but significantly shorter TCRB CDR3s in all four CD4+ subsets of Type 1 diabetes patients.

The study reverse transcribed the entire isolated RNA, so it sequenced expressed TCRB transcripts. Clones were sequenced by immunoSEQ multiplex PCR, and TCRdb holds only the in-frame ones, with some missing. The data show around 100,000 clones, with roughly 28% seen just once and more than 0.5% held by the top ten. For these TCRs, the target antigens are not known. Sequenced: central memory CD4+ T cells from blood. These receptors were collected from a woman under 30 with type 1 diabetes.

This clone was seen a few times. The chain carries TRBV19 and TRBJ2-1, with D possibly being TRBD1 (5 bases). Germline V gives CDR1 LNHDA, CDR2 SQIVND (reference sequence). V was shortened by 9 bases and J by 5 bases, with 11 bases between the two germline ends. The CDR3 contains 12 residues. CDR3 nucleotides: TGTGCCAGGAAAGACAGACACAATGAGCAGTTCTTC. It is translated as CARKDRHNEQFF.

The chain uses TRBV7-2 and TRBJ1-5; tentatively, D is TRBD1 (5 bases). Germline assignment: CDR1 SGHTA and CDR2 FQGNSA. The CDR3 is made up of 19 amino acids. Trimming removed 5 bases from V and 0 bases from J, with 23 bases in between. CDR3 region: CASSPRPTIFDSSNQPQHF. For the CDR3, the DNA is TGTGCCAGCAGCCCAAGGCCCACTATCTTCGACAGTAGCAATCAGCCCCAGCATTTT.

This clone was seen more than once but under ten times. This specimen includes other DNA sequences encoding the same CDR3. This chain connects TRBV7-2 to TRBJ2-1; 9 bases match TRBD2. CDR1 and CDR2 from the germline V gene are SGHTA and FQGNSA. The CDR3 runs to 15 residues. Unmatched junction bases numbered 2, after V lost 1 base and J lost 4 bases. DNA for the CDR3: TGTGCCAGCAGCTTAGTGACTAGCGGTTACAATGAGCAGTTCTTC. Its protein is CASSLVTSGYNEQFF.